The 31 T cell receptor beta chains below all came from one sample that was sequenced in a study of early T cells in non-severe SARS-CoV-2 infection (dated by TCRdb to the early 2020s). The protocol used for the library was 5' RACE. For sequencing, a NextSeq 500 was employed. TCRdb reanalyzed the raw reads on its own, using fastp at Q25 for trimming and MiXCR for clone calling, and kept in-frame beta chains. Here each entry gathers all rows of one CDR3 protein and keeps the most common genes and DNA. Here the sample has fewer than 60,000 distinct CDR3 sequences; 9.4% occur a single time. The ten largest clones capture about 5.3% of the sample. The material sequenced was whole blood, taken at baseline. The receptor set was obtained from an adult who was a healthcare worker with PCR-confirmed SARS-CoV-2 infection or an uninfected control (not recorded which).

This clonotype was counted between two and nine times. CDR3 sequence reads: CASSSPVRREQFF. The CDR3 DNA sequence: TGTGCCAGCAGCTCCCCTGTTAGGAGGGAGCAGTTCTTC. V gene TRBV11-2 combines with J gene TRBJ2-1; tentative D call: TRBD2 (5 bases). The CDR3 is made up of 13 amino acids. The germline V gene has CDR1 SGHAT and CDR2 FQNNGV. V was clipped by 4 bases and J by 10 bases, with 14 bases between them.

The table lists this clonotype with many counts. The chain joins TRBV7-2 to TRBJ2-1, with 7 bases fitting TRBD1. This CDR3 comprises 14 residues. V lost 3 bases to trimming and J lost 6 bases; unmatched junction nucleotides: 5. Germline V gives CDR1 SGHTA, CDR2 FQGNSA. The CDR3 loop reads CASSFGRTGNEQFF. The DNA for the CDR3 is TGTGCCAGCAGCTTTGGAAGGACAGGCAATGAGCAGTTCTTC.

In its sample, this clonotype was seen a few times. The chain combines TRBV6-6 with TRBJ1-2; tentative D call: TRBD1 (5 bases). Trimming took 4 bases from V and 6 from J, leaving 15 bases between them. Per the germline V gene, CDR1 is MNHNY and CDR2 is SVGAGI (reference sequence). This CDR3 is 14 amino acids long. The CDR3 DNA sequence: TGTGCCAGCAGTTCCCTGGGAGGGGCCAATGGCTACACCTTC. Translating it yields CASSSLGGANGYTF.

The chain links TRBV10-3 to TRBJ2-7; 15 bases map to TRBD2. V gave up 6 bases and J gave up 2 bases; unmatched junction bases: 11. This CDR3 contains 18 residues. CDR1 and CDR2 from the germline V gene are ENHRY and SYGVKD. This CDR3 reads CAISPGTSGGKNPYEQYF. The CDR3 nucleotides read TGTGCCATCAGCCCCGGGACTAGCGGGGGGAAGAATCCCTACGAGCAGTACTTC.

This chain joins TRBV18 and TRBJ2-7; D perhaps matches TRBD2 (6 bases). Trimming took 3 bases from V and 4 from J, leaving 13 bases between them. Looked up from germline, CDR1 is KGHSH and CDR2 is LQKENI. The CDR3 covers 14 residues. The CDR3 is CASSPRLSGYEQYF. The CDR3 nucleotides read TGTGCCAGCTCACCCAGACTTAGCGGTTACGAGCAGTACTTC. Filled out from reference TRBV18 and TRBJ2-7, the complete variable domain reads NAGVMQNPRHLVRRRGQEARLRCSPMKGHSHVYWYRQLPEEGLKFMVYLQKENIIDESGMPKERFSAEFPKEGPSILRIQQVVRGDSAAYFCASSPRLSGYEQYFGPGTRLTVT.

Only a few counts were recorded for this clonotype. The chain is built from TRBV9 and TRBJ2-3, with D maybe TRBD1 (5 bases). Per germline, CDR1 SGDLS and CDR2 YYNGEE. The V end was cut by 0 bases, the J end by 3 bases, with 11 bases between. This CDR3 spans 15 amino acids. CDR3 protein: CASSVVGATTDTQYF. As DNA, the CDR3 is TGTGCCAGCAGCGTAGTTGGGGCTACTACAGATACGCAGTATTTT.

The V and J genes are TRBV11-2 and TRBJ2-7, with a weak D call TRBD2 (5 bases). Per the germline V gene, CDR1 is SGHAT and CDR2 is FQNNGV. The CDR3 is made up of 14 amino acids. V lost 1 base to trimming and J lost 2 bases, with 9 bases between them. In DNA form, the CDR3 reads TGTGCCAGCAGCTTAGGGGTCGGGACCTACGAGCAGTACTTC. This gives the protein CASSLGVGTYEQYF.

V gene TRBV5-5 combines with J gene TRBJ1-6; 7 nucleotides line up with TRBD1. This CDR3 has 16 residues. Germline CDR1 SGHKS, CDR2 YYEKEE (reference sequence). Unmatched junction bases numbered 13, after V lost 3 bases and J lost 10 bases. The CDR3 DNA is TGTGCCAGCAGCTGGGGGATGCAGGGGGTAAAGTCACCCCTCCACTTT. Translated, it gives CASSWGMQGVKSPLHF. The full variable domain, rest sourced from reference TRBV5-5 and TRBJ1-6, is DAGVTQSPTHLIKTRGQQVTLRCSPISGHKSVSWYQQVLGQGPQFIFQYYEKEERGRGNFPDRFSARQFPNYSSELNVNALLLGDSALYLCASSWGMQGVKSPLHFGNGTRLTVT.

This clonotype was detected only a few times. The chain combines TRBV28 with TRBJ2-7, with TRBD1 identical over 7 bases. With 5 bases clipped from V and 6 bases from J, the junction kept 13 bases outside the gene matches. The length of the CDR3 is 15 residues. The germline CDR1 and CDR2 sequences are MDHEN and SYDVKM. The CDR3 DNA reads TGTGCCAGCAGTGCCCCGAGACAGGGTCTCGCCGAGCAGTACTTC. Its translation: CASSAPRQGLAEQYF.

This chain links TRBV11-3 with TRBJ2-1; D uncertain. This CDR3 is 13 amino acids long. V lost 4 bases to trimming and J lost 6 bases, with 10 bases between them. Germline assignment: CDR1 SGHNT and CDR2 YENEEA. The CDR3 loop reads CASSYGYFNEQFF. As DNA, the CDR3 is TGTGCCAGCAGCTACGGGTATTTCAATGAGCAGTTCTTC.

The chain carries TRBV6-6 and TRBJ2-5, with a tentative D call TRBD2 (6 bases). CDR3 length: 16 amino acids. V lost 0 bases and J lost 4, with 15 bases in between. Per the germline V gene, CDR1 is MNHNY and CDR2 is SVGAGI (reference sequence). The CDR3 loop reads CASSYSLAAGRETQYF. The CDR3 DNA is TGTGCCAGCAGTTACTCGCTCGCCGCGGGAAGAGAGACCCAGTACTTC.

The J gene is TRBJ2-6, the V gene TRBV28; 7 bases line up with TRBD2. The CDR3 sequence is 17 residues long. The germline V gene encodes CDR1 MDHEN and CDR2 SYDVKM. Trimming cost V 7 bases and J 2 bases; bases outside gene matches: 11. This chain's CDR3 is CASTPAEGGPGANVLTF. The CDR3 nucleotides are TGTGCCAGCACCCCGGCGGAGGGAGGGCCTGGGGCCAACGTCCTGACTTTC.

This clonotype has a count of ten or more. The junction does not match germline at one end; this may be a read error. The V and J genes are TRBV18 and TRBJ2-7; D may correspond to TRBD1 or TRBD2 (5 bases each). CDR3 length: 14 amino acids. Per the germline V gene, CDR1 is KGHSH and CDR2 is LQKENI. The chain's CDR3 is CASSPHRDEYEQYF. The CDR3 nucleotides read TGTGCCAGCTCTCCACACCGGGACGAATACGAGCAGTACTTC.

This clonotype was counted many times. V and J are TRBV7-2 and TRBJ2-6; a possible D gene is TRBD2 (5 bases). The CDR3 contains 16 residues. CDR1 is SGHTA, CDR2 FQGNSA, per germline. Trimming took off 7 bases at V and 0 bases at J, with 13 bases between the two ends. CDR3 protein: CASILGAYSGANVLTF. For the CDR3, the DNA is TGTGCCAGCATCCTGGGAGCCTACTCTGGGGCCAACGTCCTGACTTTC. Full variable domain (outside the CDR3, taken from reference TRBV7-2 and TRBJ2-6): GAGVSQSPSNKVTEKGKDVELRCDPISGHTALYWYRQSLGQGLEFLIYFQGNSAPDKSGLPSDRFSAERTGGSVSTLTIQRTQQEDSAVYLCASILGAYSGANVLTFGAGSRLTVL.

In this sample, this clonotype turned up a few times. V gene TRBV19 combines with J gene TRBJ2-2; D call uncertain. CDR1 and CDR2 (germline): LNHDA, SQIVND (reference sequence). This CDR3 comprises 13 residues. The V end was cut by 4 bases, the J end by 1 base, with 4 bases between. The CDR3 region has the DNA TGTGCCAGTAGTAGTGGGAACACCGGGGAGCTGTTTTTT. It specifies CASSSGNTGELFF.

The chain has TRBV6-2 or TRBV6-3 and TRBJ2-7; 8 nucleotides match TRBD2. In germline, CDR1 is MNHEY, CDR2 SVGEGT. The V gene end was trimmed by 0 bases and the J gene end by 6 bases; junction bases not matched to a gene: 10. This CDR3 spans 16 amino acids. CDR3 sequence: CASSYSPPGLESEQYF. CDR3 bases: TGTGCCAGCAGTTACTCACCGCCGGGACTAGAAAGCGAGCAGTACTTC.

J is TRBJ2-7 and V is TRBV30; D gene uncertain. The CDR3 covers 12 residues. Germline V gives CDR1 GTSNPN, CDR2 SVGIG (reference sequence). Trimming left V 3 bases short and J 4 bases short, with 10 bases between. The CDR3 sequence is CAWREGGYEQYF. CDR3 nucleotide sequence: TGTGCCTGGAGGGAAGGTGGGTACGAGCAGTACTTC.

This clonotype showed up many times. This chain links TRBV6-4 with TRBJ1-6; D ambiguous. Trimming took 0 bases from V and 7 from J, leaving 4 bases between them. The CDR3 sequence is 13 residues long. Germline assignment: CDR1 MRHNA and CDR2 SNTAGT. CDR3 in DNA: TGTGCCAGCAGTGACTCAGGGAATTCACCCCTCCACTTT. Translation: CASSDSGNSPLHF.

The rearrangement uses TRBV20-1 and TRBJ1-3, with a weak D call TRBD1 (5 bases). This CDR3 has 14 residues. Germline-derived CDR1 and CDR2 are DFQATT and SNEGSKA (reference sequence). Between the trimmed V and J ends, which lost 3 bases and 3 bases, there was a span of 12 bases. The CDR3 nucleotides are TGCAGTGCTAGCCCTGGGGGGATTGGAAACACCATATATTTT. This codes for CSASPGGIGNTIYF.

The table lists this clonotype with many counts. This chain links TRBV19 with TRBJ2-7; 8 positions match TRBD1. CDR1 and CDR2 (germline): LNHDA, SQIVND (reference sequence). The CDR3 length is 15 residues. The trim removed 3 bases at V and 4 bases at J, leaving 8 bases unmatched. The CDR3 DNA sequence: TGTGCCAGTAGTATGGGCTGGACAGGGTCGTACGAGCAGTACTTC. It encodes CASSMGWTGSYEQYF.

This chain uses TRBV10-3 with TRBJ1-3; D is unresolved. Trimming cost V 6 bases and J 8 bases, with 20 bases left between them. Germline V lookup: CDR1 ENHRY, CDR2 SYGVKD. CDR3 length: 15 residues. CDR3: CAISSSGTEMDTIYF. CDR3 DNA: TGTGCCATCAGCTCCTCCGGTACCGAGATGGACACCATATATTTT.

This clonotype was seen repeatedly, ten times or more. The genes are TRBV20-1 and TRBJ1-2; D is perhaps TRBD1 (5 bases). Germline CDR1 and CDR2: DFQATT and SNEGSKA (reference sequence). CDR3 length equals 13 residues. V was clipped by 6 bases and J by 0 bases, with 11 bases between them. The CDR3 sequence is CSAGTIANYGYTF. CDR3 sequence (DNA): TGCAGTGCCGGGACCATAGCTAACTATGGCTACACCTTC.

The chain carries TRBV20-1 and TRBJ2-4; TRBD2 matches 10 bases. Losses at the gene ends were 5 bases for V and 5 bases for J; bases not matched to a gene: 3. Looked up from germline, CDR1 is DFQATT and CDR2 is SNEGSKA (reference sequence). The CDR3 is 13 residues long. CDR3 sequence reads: CSAFLAGENIQYF. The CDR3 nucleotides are TGCAGTGCTTTTCTAGCGGGGGAAAACATTCAGTACTTC.

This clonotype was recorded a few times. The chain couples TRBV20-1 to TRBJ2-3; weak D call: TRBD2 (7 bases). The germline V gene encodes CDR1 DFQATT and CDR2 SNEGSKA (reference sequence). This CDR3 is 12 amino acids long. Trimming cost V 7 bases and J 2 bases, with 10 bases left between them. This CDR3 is CSVGGLTDTQYF. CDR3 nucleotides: TGCAGTGTGGGGGGGCTCACAGATACGCAGTATTTT.

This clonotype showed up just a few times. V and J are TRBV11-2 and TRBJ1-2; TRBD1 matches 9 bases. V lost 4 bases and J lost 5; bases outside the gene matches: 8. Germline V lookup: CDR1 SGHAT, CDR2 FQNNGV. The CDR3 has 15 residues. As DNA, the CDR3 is TGTGCCAGCAGCTGGACAGGGGTGGTTACGTATGGCTACACCTTC. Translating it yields CASSWTGVVTYGYTF.

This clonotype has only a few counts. The CDR3, as DNA: TGTGCCAGCTCACCATCCCCAGGGGGGACTGAAGCTTTCTTT. Encoded protein: CASSPSPGGTEAFF. V gene TRBV18 combines with J gene TRBJ1-1, with 7 bases matching TRBD1. From germline, CDR1 is KGHSH and CDR2 LQKENI. This CDR3 is built from 14 residues. With 2 bases clipped from V and 5 bases from J, the junction kept 5 bases outside the gene matches.

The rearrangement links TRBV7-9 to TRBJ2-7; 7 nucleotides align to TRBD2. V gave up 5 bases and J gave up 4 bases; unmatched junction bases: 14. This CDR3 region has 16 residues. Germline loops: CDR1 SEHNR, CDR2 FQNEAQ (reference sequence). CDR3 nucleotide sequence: TGTGCCAGCAGCCCCGCTGGCGGGAGCCCCCCATACGAGCAGTACTTC. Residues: CASSPAGGSPPYEQYF.

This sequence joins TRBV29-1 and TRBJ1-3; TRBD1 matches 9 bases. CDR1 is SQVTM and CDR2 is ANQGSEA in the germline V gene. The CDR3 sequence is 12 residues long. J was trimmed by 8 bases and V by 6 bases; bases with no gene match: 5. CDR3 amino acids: CSVRDRADTIYF. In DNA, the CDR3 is TGCAGCGTCCGGGACAGGGCGGACACCATATATTTT.

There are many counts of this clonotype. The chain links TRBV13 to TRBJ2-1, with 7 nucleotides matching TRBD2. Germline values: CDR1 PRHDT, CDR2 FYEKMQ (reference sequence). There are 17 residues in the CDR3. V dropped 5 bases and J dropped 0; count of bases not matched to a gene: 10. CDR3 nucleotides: TGTGCCAGCAGCCCCCGCGGGGGTCGAAGCTCCTACAATGAGCAGTTCTTC. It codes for CASSPRGGRSSYNEQFF.

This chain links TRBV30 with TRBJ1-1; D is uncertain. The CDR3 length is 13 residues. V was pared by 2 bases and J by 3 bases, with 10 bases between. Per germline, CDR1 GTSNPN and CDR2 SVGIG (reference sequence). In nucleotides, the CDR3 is TGTGCCTGGAGTAACAAGGGTTACACTGAAGCTTTCTTT. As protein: CAWSNKGYTEAFF.

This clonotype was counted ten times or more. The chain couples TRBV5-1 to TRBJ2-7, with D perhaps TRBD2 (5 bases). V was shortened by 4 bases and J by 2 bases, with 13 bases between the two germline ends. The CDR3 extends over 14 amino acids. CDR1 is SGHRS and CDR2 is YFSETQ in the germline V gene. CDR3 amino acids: CASSPDLNTYEQYF. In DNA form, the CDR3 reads TGCGCCAGCAGCCCGGACTTGAATACCTACGAGCAGTACTTC.